Listed below are T cell receptor beta chains from one sample, sequenced in a study of CD8+ T cells in alopecia areata. Assay used: immunoSEQ multiplex PCR; TCRdb lists only in-frame clones, some missing. The data contain 130,000 to 150,000 clones, approximately 50% of them singletons. Sample: CD4+ T cells sorted from blood, taken at week 0. Source of these receptors: a human donor with alopecia areata. The CDR3 runs from the conserved cysteine through the conserved F or W. D genes are given only for firm matches. Clone size is shown for a subset of rows, as once, few, many or a class of expanded clone.

v_call,d_call,j_call,clone_size,cdr3_nt,cdr3_aa
TRBV14,.,TRBJ1-2,.,TGTGCCAGCAGCCAACGACCGGCGGGCGGCTACACCTTC,CASSQRPAGGYTF
TRBV7-2,.,TRBJ2-3,.,TGTGCCAGCAGCTTCCCCGACACAGATACGCAGTATTTT,CASSFPDTDTQYF
TRBV6-6,.,TRBJ2-7,.,TGTGCCAGCGGCAGGACCTACGAGCAGTACTTC,CASGRTYEQYF
TRBV30,.,TRBJ2-1,.,TGTGCCTGGAGTGGAGCTAGCCAGCTAAATGAGCAGTTCTTC,CAWSGASQLNEQFF
TRBV7-3,.,TRBJ2-3,.,TGTGCCAGCAGCTATGAACCTACAGATACGCAGTATTTT,CASSYEPTDTQYF
TRBV7-2,TRBD2,TRBJ2-5,few,TGTGCCAGCCTAGCGGGAGTAGCAGAGACCCAGTACTTC,CASLAGVAETQYF
TRBV5-1,TRBD1,TRBJ1-5,.,TGCGCCAGCAGCTTGGGGACAGGGGCTCAGCCCCAGCATTTT,CASSLGTGAQPQHF
TRBV7-7,.,TRBJ2-1,few,TGTGCCAGCAGCCCCGGAGTCAACTCGGATGAGCAGTTCTTC,CASSPGVNSDEQFF
TRBV28,TRBD1,TRBJ2-1,.,TGTGCCAGCAGCGAAAGACAGGGCCGGGGTATCAAGCAGTTCTTC,CASSERQGRGIKQFF
TRBV4-1,.,TRBJ2-2,few,TGCGCCAGCAGCCAAGATTGGAGTCGAAGGGCCGGGGAGCTGTTTTTT,CASSQDWSRRAGELFF
TRBV7-2,.,TRBJ1-2,few,TGTGCCAGCAGCTTAGCGCTTACAGCCTATGGCTACACCTTC,CASSLALTAYGYTF
TRBV7-9,.,TRBJ1-5,.,TGTGCCAGCAGCCCGGGGGATCGGTCGTTAGATCCCCAGCATTTT,CASSPGDRSLDPQHF
TRBV9,.,TRBJ2-7,.,TGTGCCAGCAGCCTACAAGGCGAGCAGTACTTC,CASSLQGEQYF
TRBV30,.,TRBJ1-2,.,TGTGCCTGGGTACGACAACCCGGCGGTGGCTACACCTTC,CAWVRQPGGGYTF
TRBV29-1,.,TRBJ2-5,few,TGCAGCGTTGAAGTCTTTATGGGCCAGCACCAAGAGACCCAGTACTTC,CSVEVFMGQHQETQYF
TRBV30,.,TRBJ2-5,few,TGTGCCTGGAGTGTTGGAGTACAAGAGACCCAGTACTTC,CAWSVGVQETQYF
TRBV27,.,TRBJ2-5,.,TGTGCCAGCAGTTTGAACAGGGCTGCGGAGACCCAGTACTTC,CASSLNRAAETQYF
TRBV29-1,.,TRBJ1-1,.,TGCAGCGTTGGGAACGTCCCTCGTGAAGCTTTCTTT,CSVGNVPREAFF
TRBV7-9,TRBD2,TRBJ2-1,few,TGTGCCAGCAGCCCTACGCCATTCGGGAGGAACCTACACAATGAGCAGTTCTTC,CASSPTPFGRNLHNEQFF
TRBV2,.,TRBJ2-7,.,TGTGCCACCGGAAAGTCCCTCGGGTACGAGCAGTACTTC,CATGKSLGYEQYF
TRBV30,.,TRBJ1-2,few,TGTGCCTGGAGTGTACACTTATTCGGTGGCTACACCTTC,CAWSVHLFGGYTF
TRBV29-1,.,TRBJ1-2,.,TGCAGCGTTGGGGAAGGGCTCGGGTATGGCTACACCTTC,CSVGEGLGYGYTF
TRBV11-2,TRBD1,TRBJ2-3,.,TGTGCCAGCAGCTTACGGGACAGGGGTAGGATCGCCCCAGATACGCAGTATTTT,CASSLRDRGRIAPDTQYF
TRBV29-1,TRBD2,TRBJ2-5,.,TGCAGCGTCCTCATTCTAGCGGGAACGGAGACCCAGTACTTC,CSVLILAGTETQYF
TRBV7-2,.,TRBJ2-2,.,TGTGCCAGCAGCTCTATCGGGAACACCGGGGAGCTGTTTTTT,CASSSIGNTGELFF
TRBV29-1,.,TRBJ2-5,few,TGCAGCGTTCAAAGGGCCAGGGCGAGGGAGACCCAGTACTTC,CSVQRARARETQYF
TRBV30,TRBD2,TRBJ2-2,.,TGTGCCTGGAGTGTATTTTTCATTGGACTAGAAGATAACGGGGAGCTGTTTTTT,CAWSVFFIGLEDNGELFF
TRBV5-4,.,TRBJ1-2,.,TGTGCCAGCGGCAGGGATGGTGGAGGCTACACCTTC,CASGRDGGGYTF
TRBV7-2,.,TRBJ2-3,.,TGTGCCAGCAGCTTAGACCTATGGGGAATCACAGATACGCAGTATTTT,CASSLDLWGITDTQYF
TRBV7-8,TRBD2,TRBJ2-3,.,TGTGCCAGCATCGGCGGACGAGCGGGAGGACTATACACGGGTACGCAGTATTTT,CASIGGRAGGLYTGTQYF
TRBV7-9,.,TRBJ2-3,.,TGTGCCAGCAGCTCCCGGGCCCTGGGGTCCGCCGATACGCAGTATTTT,CASSSRALGSADTQYF
TRBV5-1,.,TRBJ1-2,.,TGCGCCAGCAGCTTGGGCGACTCTAACTATGGCTACACCTTC,CASSLGDSNYGYTF
TRBV30,TRBD2,TRBJ2-3,.,TGTGCCTACGGACTAGCCCGTAGCACAGATACGCAGTATTTT,CAYGLARSTDTQYF
TRBV5-1,TRBD1,TRBJ1-2,.,TGCGCCAGCAGCTCAGGGGGCGCGGGCTATGGCTACACCTTC,CASSSGGAGYGYTF
TRBV29-1,.,TRBJ1-1,few,TGCAGCGTTGCCAAGGAGTACACTGAAGCTTTCTTT,CSVAKEYTEAFF
TRBV27,TRBD2,TRBJ2-7,.,TGTGCCAGCAGCCGTTCCGGACTAGTAAGCGAGCAGTACTTC,CASSRSGLVSEQYF
TRBV30,TRBD1,TRBJ1-1,once,TGTGCCTGGAGGTGGGACAGGGACACTGAAGCTTTCTTT,CAWRWDRDTEAFF
TRBV5-1,.,TRBJ2-1,few,TGCGCCAGCAGACAAGCTAGAGGGGTAGCTGAGCAGTTCTTC,CASRQARGVAEQFF
TRBV30,.,TRBJ2-1,.,TGTGCCTGGGGGGTGGGGACTGGGCAACCTCACCAGTTCTTC,CAWGVGTGQPHQFF
TRBV29-1,TRBD1,TRBJ2-6,.,TGCAGCGTTGATGAACCGGGACAGGGTGGACCCATCGGGGCCAACGTCCTGACTTTC,CSVDEPGQGGPIGANVLTF
TRBV29-1,TRBD2,TRBJ2-5,.,TGCAGCGTTGAAGTGGGACCGGGACTAGTCCAAGAGACCCAGTACTTC,CSVEVGPGLVQETQYF
TRBV4-3,TRBD2,TRBJ2-1,.,TGCGCCAGCAGCACCGGGACTAGCCCGCGTGAGCAGTTCTTC,CASSTGTSPREQFF